A single sample is the source of the 19 T cell receptor beta chains below, sequenced in a study of cytomegalovirus exposure and HLA in healthy donors. The PCR was carried out with 60 Vbeta primers and 13 Jbeta primers. Assay: immunoSEQ multiplex PCR; the TCRdb copy retains only in-frame clones and omits some. This sample has about 120,000 clones, with roughly 86% found just once. Sequencing input: PBMCs. The origin of the receptors is a man aged 18-30 years in good health and CMV-seronegative.

The chain carries TRBV29-1 and TRBJ2-5; D unclear. Germline lookup yields CDR1 SQVTM and CDR2 ANQGSEA. With 7 bases removed from V and 5 bases from J, the gap between germline ends came to 5 bases. CDR3 length: 9 residues. The CDR3 reads CSASETQYF. DNA for the CDR3: TGCAGCGCGTCCGAGACCCAGTACTTC. The variable domain in full, with the rest retrieved from reference TRBV29-1 and TRBJ2-5, is SAVISQKPSRDICQRGTSLTIQCQVDSQVTMMFWYRQQPGQSLTLIATANQGSEATYESGFVIDKFPISRPNLTFSTLTVSNMSPEDSSIYLCSASETQYFGPGTRLLVL.

The gene calls are TRBV6-1 and TRBJ2-3, with D possibly being TRBD2 (6 bases). The ends were cut back, 6 bases at V and 4 bases at J, with 17 bases in the middle. The CDR3 has 15 amino acids. The germline V gene encodes CDR1 MNHNS and CDR2 SASEGT. CDR3 coding DNA: TGTGCCAGCAGCGTGACTAGAGGGAGTCCAGATACGCAGTATTTT. Translating it yields CASSVTRGSPDTQYF.

The chain carries TRBV28 and TRBJ1-5; 7 nucleotides agree with TRBD1. The germline gives CDR1 MDHEN, CDR2 SYDVKM. The CDR3 is 17 residues long. V was pared by 5 bases and J by 0 bases, with 10 bases of the junction left unmatched. The DNA of the CDR3 is TGTGCCAGCAGTACAAGCCGACAGGGATATAGCAATCAGCCCCAGCATTTT. It specifies CASSTSRQGYSNQPQHF.

The chain couples TRBV7-8 to TRBJ2-1; 12 nucleotides align to TRBD2. From germline, CDR1 is SGHVS and CDR2 FQNEAQ. CDR3 length equals 15 residues. V lost 2 bases, J lost 6 bases, and 2 bases stayed unmatched. CDR3: CASSLTSGGLNEQFF. CDR3 nucleotide sequence: TGTGCCAGCAGCTTAACTAGCGGGGGGCTCAATGAGCAGTTCTTC.

This CDR3 is CASSLFGGTSGTSTDTQYF. The DNA of the CDR3 is TGTGCCAGCAGTTTATTTGGCGGGACTAGCGGGACTAGCACAGATACGCAGTATTTT. The chain links TRBV27 to TRBJ2-3; 13 bases match TRBD2. V shed 1 base and J 0 bases; nucleotides not matched to a gene: 7. The CDR3 length is 19 residues. Germline V gene lookup returns CDR1 MNHEY and CDR2 SMNVEV (reference sequence).

The sample holds a few counts of this clone. The chain recombines TRBV7-8 with TRBJ1-1, with a weak D call TRBD1 (6 bases). Germline V gene sequence: CDR1 SGHVS, CDR2 FQNEAQ. The CDR3 has 15 amino acids. The V and J ends lost 11 bases and 0 bases respectively, with 19 bases between them. The CDR3 region is CASKGGRGMNTEAFF. The CDR3 DNA sequence: TGTGCCTCGAAGGGGGGGCGCGGAATGAACACTGAAGCTTTCTTT.

V is TRBV10-3 and J is TRBJ2-2; TRBD2 matches at 9 bases. The CDR3 length is 13 residues. V shed 4 bases, J shed 6 bases, and the junction held 0 bases outside the gene matches. Germline V gives CDR1 ENHRY, CDR2 SYGVKD. This chain's CDR3 is CAISGGGAGELFF. The CDR3 bases are TGTGCCATCAGTGGCGGGGGGGCCGGGGAGCTGTTTTTT.

The J gene is TRBJ1-5, the V gene TRBV4-2; D is possibly TRBD1 (6 bases). The CDR3 consists of 15 residues. With 3 bases removed from V and 3 bases from J, the gap between germline ends came to 12 bases. Germline loops: CDR1 LGHNA, CDR2 YNFKEQ. The CDR3 loop is CASSQVGQSNQPQHF. CDR3 in DNA: TGTGCCAGCAGCCAGGTAGGACAGTCCAATCAGCCCCAGCATTTT.

The chain combines TRBV6-5 with TRBJ2-1; D call uncertain. V was trimmed by 2 bases and J by 0 bases, leaving 8 bases between them. Germline values: CDR1 MNHEY, CDR2 SVGAGI. The CDR3 is 15 residues long. This CDR3 is CASSYGQSSYNEQFF. The CDR3 coding sequence is TGTGCCAGCAGTTACGGGCAGAGCTCCTACAATGAGCAGTTCTTC.

The genes are TRBV7-6 and TRBJ2-3, with 8 positions matching TRBD1. This CDR3 is built from 14 residues. Germline values: CDR1 SGHVS, CDR2 FNYEAQ. V lost 1 base to trimming and J lost 6 bases; unmatched junction nucleotides: 3. The CDR3 reads CASSLGTGSDTQYF. The CDR3 coding sequence is TGTGCCAGCAGCTTAGGGACAGGGTCCGATACGCAGTATTTT.

This chain joins TRBV5-1 and TRBJ1-2; 9 bases map to TRBD1. V dropped 5 bases and J dropped 3; count of bases not matched to a gene: 5. CDR1 SGHRS and CDR2 YFSETQ come from the germline V gene. The CDR3 extends over 14 amino acids. As DNA, the CDR3 is TGCGCCAGCAGTGCGGGACAGGGAGACTATGGCTACACCTTC. Amino acid sequence: CASSAGQGDYGYTF.

The V gene is TRBV6-4, the J gene TRBJ2-6; 7 nucleotides line up with TRBD1. The germline gives CDR1 MRHNA, CDR2 SNTAGT. CDR3 length: 18 amino acids. Trimming at V came to 6 bases and at J to 2 bases, leaving 13 bases not matched to a gene. This CDR3 reads CASSYEMTGKAGANVLTF. The CDR3 coding sequence is TGTGCCAGCAGCTACGAAATGACAGGGAAAGCTGGGGCCAACGTCCTGACTTTC.

The CDR3 coding sequence is TGCGCCAGCAGCCCAACAGGGGGCGGCAAAAACATTCAGTACTTC. As protein: CASSPTGGGKNIQYF. This sequence joins TRBV5-1 and TRBJ2-4; the match to TRBD1 covers 9 bases. V lost 4 bases to trimming and J lost 3 bases; unmatched junction nucleotides: 5. The CDR3 has 15 amino acids. CDR1 is SGHRS, CDR2 YFSETQ, per germline.

This clone was found a few times. Here the CDR3 DNA reads TGTGCCAGCAGTACGCGGACAGGGGGCAATCAGCCCCAGCATTTT. Translating gives CASSTRTGGNQPQHF. The chain links TRBV27 to TRBJ1-5; 9 nucleotides line up with TRBD1. The CDR3 is 15 amino acids. Germline V gives CDR1 MNHEY, CDR2 SMNVEV (reference sequence). With 5 bases clipped from V and 2 bases from J, the junction kept 4 bases outside the gene matches.

Here the CDR3 DNA reads TGTGCCAGCAGACACCAATCGACAGGGTTGAGGGGCTACACCTTC. Translating it yields CASRHQSTGLRGYTF. The chain combines TRBV6-6 with TRBJ1-2, with TRBD1 matching 7 bases. The ends lost 6 bases at V and 8 bases at J; junction bases unmatched: 15. Germline assignment: CDR1 MNHNY and CDR2 SVGAGI (reference sequence). This CDR3 has 15 amino acids.

The chain uses TRBV19 and TRBJ1-1; weak D call: TRBD1 (6 bases). Per the germline V gene, CDR1 is LNHDA and CDR2 is SQIVND (reference sequence). V lost 3 bases to trimming and J lost 2 bases, with 16 bases between them. The length of the CDR3 is 16 residues. The CDR3 reads CASSIAIQGTNTEAFF. The DNA of the CDR3 is TGTGCCAGTAGTATCGCCATACAGGGAACAAACACTGAAGCTTTCTTT.

This clone was counted once. The germline gene is not matched at one end of the junction; a read error may be the cause. The genes are TRBV7-9 and TRBJ2-7; TRBD2 matches at 11 bases. CDR1 SEHNR and CDR2 FQNEAQ come from the germline V gene (reference sequence). The length of the CDR3 is 15 residues. The CDR3 nucleotides read TGTTCCAGCAGCTCGACTAGCGGGGTTCCCTACGAGCAGTACTTC. Its protein product is CSSSSTSGVPYEQYF.

This chain joins TRBV29-1 and TRBJ2-1, with a possible D match to TRBD1 (6 bases). In germline, CDR1 is SQVTM, CDR2 ANQGSEA. V lost 2 bases to trimming and J lost 1 base, with 15 bases between them. CDR3 length: 16 amino acids. CDR3 sequence reads: CSVEPADRFSYNEQFF. The DNA of the CDR3 is TGCAGCGTTGAACCGGCGGACAGATTTTCCTACAATGAGCAGTTCTTC.

The V call is TRBV19, the J call TRBJ1-1; 8 positions agree with TRBD1. CDR1 is LNHDA, CDR2 SQIVND, per germline (reference sequence). The CDR3 covers 14 residues. The V gene end was trimmed by 4 bases and the J gene end by 3 bases; junction bases not matched to a gene: 4. The CDR3 protein is CASSTQGAHTEAFF. For the CDR3, the DNA is TGTGCCAGTAGTACCCAGGGGGCCCACACTGAAGCTTTCTTT. Combining the CDR3 with reference TRBV19 and TRBJ1-1 gives the whole variable domain DGGITQSPKYLFRKEGQNVTLSCEQNLNHDAMYWYRQDPGQGLRLIYYSQIVNDFQKGDIAEGYSVSREKKESFPLTVTSAQKNPTAFYLCASSTQGAHTEAFFGQGTRLTVV.